This entry lists 11 T cell receptor beta chains sequenced from one sample in a study of follicular helper T cells after annual influenza vaccination. The assay was immunoSEQ multiplex PCR, and TCRdb's table has in-frame clones only and misses some. This sample has about 7,800 clones, with around four fifths found just once. As for time point: 2014-2015 season, 7 days after vaccination. Sequenced here: CXCR5+ CD38- circulating T follicular helper cells from blood, sampled 7 days after influenza vaccination. Subset given: circulating Tfh, non-naive CD4+CXCR5+PD-1+ (ICOS+CD38+ or ICOS-CD38-). These receptors all stem from an adult who received the influenza vaccine.

The rearrangement links TRBV10-2 to TRBJ2-1; TRBD1 is a possible D gene (5 bases). Germline CDR1 is WSHSY and CDR2 is SAAADI. The V and J ends lost 5 bases and 6 bases respectively, with 14 bases between them. The CDR3 has 14 amino acids. Here the CDR3 reads CASSIQGHLNEQFF. CDR3 coding DNA: TGCGCCAGCAGTATTCAGGGCCATCTCAATGAGCAGTTCTTC.

The chain joins TRBV7-3 to TRBJ2-1; D uncertain. This CDR3 comprises 11 residues. Germline loops: CDR1 SGHTA, CDR2 FQGTGA. V gave up 2 bases and J gave up 11 bases, with 7 bases separating them. The CDR3 here is CASSLGQQQFF. CDR3 DNA: TGTGCCAGCAGCTTAGGCCAGCAGCAGTTCTTC.

V gene TRBV10-2 combines with J gene TRBJ2-3, with TRBD2 identical over 8 bases. V shed 4 bases, J shed 3 bases, and the junction held 6 bases outside the gene matches. The germline V gene has CDR1 WSHSY and CDR2 SAAADI. The CDR3 is made up of 15 amino acids. CDR3 nucleotides: TGCGCCAGCAGTGCGGCCGGGGGGGCAACAGATACGCAGTATTTT. Translation gives CASSAAGGATDTQYF.

The gene calls are TRBV9 and TRBJ1-3, with unresolved D. Between the trimmed V and J ends, which lost 6 bases and 0 bases, there was a span of 10 bases. The length of the CDR3 is 14 residues. Germline values: CDR1 SGDLS, CDR2 YYNGEE. The CDR3 reads CASKRTDSGNTIYF. In nucleotides, the CDR3 is TGTGCCAGCAAAAGGACGGACTCTGGAAACACCATATATTTT. Complete variable domain (other parts from reference TRBV9 and TRBJ1-3): DSGVTQTPKHLITATGQRVTLRCSPRSGDLSVYWYQQSLDQGLQFLIQYYNGEERAKGNILERFSAQQFPDLHSELNLSSLELGDSALYFCASKRTDSGNTIYFGEGSWLTVV.

This chain links TRBV5-5 with TRBJ1-3, with TRBD1 identical over 7 bases. Trimming took 0 bases from V and 3 from J; bases not matched to a gene: 9. Looked up from germline, CDR1 is SGHKS and CDR2 is YYEKEE (reference sequence). The CDR3 covers 17 residues. CDR3 region: CASSLGSTGAVGNTIYF. DNA of the CDR3: TGTGCCAGCAGCTTGGGGTCCACAGGGGCGGTTGGAAACACCATATATTTT. Drawing the rest from reference TRBV5-5 and TRBJ1-3, the complete variable domain is DAGVTQSPTHLIKTRGQQVTLRCSPISGHKSVSWYQQVLGQGPQFIFQYYEKEERGRGNFPDRFSARQFPNYSSELNVNALLLGDSALYLCASSLGSTGAVGNTIYFGEGSWLTVV.

This clone was counted a single time. V is TRBV5-6 and J is TRBJ2-7, with D unclear. The CDR3 is made up of 14 amino acids. V was pared by 1 base and J by 3 bases, with 11 bases between. Germline V CDR1 and CDR2: SGHDT, YYEEEE. The CDR3 region is CASSLYNSGYEQYF. In nucleotides, the CDR3 is TGTGCCAGCAGCTTGTATAACAGTGGCTACGAGCAGTACTTC. Using reference TRBV5-6 and TRBJ2-7 for the parts outside the CDR3, the full variable domain is DAGVTQSPTHLIKTRGQQVTLRCSPKSGHDTVSWYQQALGQGPQFIFQYYEEEERQRGNFPDRFSGHQFPNYSSELNVNALLLGDSALYLCASSLYNSGYEQYFGPGTRLTVT.

The chain employs TRBV5-8 and TRBJ1-4; D might be TRBD1 (5 bases). This CDR3 has 16 residues. Trimming pared 4 bases from V and 0 bases from J, leaving 13 bases between. Per germline, CDR1 SGHTS and CDR2 YDEGEE. The chain's CDR3 is CASSTGRDATNEKLFF. The CDR3 region has the DNA TGTGCCAGCAGCACCGGGAGGGACGCAACTAATGAAAAACTGTTTTTT.

V and J are TRBV7-2 and TRBJ2-7; tentatively, D is TRBD1 or TRBD2 (5 bases each). This CDR3 contains 14 residues. Trimming took 4 bases from V and 4 from J, leaving 14 bases between them. The germline V gene encodes CDR1 SGHTA and CDR2 FQGNSA. In DNA, the CDR3 is TGTGCCAGCAGCTCAAAGCCCGGGGCATACGAGCAGTACTTC. Its protein product is CASSSKPGAYEQYF.

The chain joins TRBV30 to TRBJ2-1, with D possibly matching TRBD1 (6 bases). The germline gives CDR1 GTSNPN, CDR2 SVGIG (reference sequence). This CDR3 region has 11 residues. Trimming cost V 3 bases and J 15 bases, with 15 bases left between them. The CDR3 bases are TGTGCCTGGAGGTCAGGGGTGGTTCGGTTCTTC. Translation gives CAWRSGVVRFF.

The rearrangement uses TRBV30 and TRBJ2-2, with 9 bases identical to TRBD2. Germline V CDR1 and CDR2: GTSNPN, SVGIG (reference sequence). J gave up 8 bases and V 3 bases, and 10 bases lay outside the gene matches. This CDR3 comprises 15 residues. The CDR3 nucleotides are TGTGCCTGGAGGGGGTTAGCGGGGGTTCGAGGGGAGCTGTTTTTT. Residues: CAWRGLAGVRGELFF.

The CDR3, as DNA: TGTGCCAGCAGGGGGACAACAGCTAACTATGGCTACACCTTC. It specifies CASRGTTANYGYTF. V usage is TRBV6-6 and J usage is TRBJ1-2, with D possibly being TRBD1 (6 bases). The CDR3 is 14 residues long. V shed 6 bases and J shed 0 bases, with 11 bases lying between them. Germline CDR1 is MNHNY and CDR2 is SVGAGI (reference sequence).